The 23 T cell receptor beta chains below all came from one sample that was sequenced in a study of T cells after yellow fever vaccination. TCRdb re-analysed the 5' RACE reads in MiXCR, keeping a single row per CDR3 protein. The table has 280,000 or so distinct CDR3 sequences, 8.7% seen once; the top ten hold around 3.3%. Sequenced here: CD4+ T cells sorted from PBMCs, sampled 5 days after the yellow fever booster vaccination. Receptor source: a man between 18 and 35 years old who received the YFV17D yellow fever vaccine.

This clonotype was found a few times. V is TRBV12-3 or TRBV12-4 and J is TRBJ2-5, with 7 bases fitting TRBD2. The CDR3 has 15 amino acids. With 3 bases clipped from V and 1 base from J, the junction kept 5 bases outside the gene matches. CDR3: CASSFREGVQETQYF. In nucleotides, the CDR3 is TGTGCCAGCAGTTTTAGGGAGGGAGTCCAAGAGACCCAGTACTTC.

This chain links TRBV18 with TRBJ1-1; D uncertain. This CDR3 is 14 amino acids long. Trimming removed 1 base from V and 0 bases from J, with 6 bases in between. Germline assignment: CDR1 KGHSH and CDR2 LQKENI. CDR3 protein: CASSPQLVNTEAFF. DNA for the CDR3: TGTGCCAGCTCACCACAATTAGTGAACACTGAAGCTTTCTTT.

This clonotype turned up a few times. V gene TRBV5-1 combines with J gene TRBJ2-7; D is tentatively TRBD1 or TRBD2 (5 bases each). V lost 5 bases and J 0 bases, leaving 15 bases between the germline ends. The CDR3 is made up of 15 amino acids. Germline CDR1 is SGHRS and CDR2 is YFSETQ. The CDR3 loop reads CASRLWGPFSYEQYV. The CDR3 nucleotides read TGCGCCAGCAGGCTGTGGGGACCTTTCTCCTACGAGCAGTACGTC.

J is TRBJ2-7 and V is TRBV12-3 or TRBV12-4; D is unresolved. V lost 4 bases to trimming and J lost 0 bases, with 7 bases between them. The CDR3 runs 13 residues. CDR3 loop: CASSSRRSYEQYV. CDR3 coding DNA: TGTGCCAGCAGTTCCCGGCGCTCCTACGAGCAGTACGTC.

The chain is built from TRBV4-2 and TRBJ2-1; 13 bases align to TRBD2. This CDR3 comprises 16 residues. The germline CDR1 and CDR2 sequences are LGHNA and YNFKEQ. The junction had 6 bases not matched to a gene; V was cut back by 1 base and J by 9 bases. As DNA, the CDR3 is TGTGCCAGCAGCCAAGGGACTAGCGGGGGCCGAGGTGAGCAGTTCTTC. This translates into CASSQGTSGGRGEQFF.

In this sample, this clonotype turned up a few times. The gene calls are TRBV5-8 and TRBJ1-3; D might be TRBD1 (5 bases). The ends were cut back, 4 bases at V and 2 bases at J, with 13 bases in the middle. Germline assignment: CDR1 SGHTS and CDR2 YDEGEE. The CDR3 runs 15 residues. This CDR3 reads CASSSGGQAGNTIYF. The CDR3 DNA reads TGTGCCAGCAGCAGTGGGGGTCAGGCTGGAAACACCATATATTTT.

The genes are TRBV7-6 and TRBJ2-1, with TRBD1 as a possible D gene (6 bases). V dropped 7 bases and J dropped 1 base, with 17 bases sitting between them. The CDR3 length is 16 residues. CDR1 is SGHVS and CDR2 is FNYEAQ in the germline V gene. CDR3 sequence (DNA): TGTGCCAGCACCCAACAGGGCTATGCTTCCTACAATGAGCAGTTCTTC. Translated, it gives CASTQQGYASYNEQFF.

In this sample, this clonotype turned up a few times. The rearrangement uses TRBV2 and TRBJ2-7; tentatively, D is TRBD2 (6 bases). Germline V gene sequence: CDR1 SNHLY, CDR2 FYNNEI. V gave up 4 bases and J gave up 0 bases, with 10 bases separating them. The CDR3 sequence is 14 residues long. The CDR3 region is CASSVGTFSYEQYF. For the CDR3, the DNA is TGTGCCAGCAGTGTTGGGACTTTCTCCTACGAGCAGTACTTC.

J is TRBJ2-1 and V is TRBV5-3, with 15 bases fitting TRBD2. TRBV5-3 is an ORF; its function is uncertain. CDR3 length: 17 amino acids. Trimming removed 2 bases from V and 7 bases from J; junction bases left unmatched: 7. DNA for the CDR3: TGTGCCAGAAGCTTCACCGGGACTAGCGGGGGGTTGAATGAGCAGTTCTTC. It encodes CARSFTGTSGGLNEQFF.

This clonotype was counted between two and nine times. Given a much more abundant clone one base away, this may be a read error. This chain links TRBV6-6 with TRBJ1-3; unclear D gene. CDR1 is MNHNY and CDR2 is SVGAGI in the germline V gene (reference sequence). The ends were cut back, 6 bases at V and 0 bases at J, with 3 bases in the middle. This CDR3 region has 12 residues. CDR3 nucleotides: TGTGCCAGCAGGCCCTCTGGAAACACCATATATTTT. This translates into CASRPSGNTIYF.

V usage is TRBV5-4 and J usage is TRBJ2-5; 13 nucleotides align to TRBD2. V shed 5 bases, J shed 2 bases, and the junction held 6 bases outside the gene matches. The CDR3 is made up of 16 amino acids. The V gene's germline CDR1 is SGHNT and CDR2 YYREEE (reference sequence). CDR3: CASRRTSGGGQETQYF. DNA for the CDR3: TGTGCCAGCAGGCGGACTAGCGGGGGAGGGCAAGAGACCCAGTACTTC.

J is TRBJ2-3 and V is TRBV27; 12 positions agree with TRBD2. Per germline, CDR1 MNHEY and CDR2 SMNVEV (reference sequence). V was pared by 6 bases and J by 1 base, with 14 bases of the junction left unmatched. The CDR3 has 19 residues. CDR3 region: CASSLLAGGLKSGTDTQYF. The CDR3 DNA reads TGTGCCAGCAGCCTACTAGCGGGGGGTCTCAAGTCTGGCACAGATACGCAGTATTTT.

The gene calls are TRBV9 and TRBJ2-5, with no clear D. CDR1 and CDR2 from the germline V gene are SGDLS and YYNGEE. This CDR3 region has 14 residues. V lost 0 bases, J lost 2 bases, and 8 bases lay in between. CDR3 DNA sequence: TGTGCCAGCAGCGTAGGGTCGGGTCAAGAGACCCAGTACTTC. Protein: CASSVGSGQETQYF.

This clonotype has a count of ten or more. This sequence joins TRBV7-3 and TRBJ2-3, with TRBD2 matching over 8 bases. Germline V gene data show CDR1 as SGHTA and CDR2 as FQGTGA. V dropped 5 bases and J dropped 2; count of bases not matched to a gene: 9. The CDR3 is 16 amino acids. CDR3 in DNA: TGTGCCAGCAGCCCCCGGGGGGGCTCCAACACAGATACGCAGTATTTT. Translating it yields CASSPRGGSNTDTQYF.

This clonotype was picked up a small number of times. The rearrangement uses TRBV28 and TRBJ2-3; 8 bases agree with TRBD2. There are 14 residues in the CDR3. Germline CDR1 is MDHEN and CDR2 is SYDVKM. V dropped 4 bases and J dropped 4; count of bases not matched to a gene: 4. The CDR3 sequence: CASSSGGTPDTQYF. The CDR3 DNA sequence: TGTGCCAGCAGTTCGGGAGGGACGCCAGATACGCAGTATTTT.

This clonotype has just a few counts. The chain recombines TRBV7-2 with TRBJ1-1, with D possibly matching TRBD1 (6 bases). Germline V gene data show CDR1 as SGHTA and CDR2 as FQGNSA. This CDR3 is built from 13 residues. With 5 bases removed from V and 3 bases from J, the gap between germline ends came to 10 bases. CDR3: CASSLGQHTEAFF. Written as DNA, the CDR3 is TGTGCCAGCAGCCTTGGACAGCACACTGAAGCTTTCTTT.

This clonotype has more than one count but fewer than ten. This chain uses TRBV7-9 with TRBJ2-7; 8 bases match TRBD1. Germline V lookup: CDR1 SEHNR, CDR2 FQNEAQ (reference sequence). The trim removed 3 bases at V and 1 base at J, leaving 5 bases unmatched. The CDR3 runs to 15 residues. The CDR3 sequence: CASSFAGGDSYEQYF. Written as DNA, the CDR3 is TGTGCCAGCAGCTTCGCAGGGGGCGATTCCTACGAGCAGTACTTC.

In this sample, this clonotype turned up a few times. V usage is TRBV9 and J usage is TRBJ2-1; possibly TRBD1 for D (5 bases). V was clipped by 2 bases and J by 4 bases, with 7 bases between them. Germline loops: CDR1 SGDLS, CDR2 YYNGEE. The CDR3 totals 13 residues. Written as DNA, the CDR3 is TGTGCCAGCAGCGTGAGACAGTACAATGAGCAGTTCTTC. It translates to CASSVRQYNEQFF.

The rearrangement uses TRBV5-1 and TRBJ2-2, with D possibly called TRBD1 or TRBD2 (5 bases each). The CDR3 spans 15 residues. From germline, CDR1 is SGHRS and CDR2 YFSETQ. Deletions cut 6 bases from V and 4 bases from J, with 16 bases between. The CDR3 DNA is TGCGCCAGCATCCCCCTCGGGGCTGGCACCGGGGAGCTGTTTTTT. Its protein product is CASIPLGAGTGELFF.

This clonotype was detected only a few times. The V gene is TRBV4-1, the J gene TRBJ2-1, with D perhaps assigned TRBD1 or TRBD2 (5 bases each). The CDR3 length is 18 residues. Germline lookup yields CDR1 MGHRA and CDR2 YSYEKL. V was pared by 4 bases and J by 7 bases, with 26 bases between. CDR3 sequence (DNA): TGCGCCAGCAGCCGTGGTCGGGGTAGGACACGGTCGACGAATGAGCAGTTCTTC. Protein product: CASSRGRGRTRSTNEQFF.

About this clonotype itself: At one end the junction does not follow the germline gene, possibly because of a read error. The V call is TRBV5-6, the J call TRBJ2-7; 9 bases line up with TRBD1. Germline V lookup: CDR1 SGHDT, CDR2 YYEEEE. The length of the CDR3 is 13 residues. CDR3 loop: CACSYRGPYEQYF. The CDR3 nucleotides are TGTGCCTGCAGCTACAGGGGGCCCTACGAGCAGTACTTC.

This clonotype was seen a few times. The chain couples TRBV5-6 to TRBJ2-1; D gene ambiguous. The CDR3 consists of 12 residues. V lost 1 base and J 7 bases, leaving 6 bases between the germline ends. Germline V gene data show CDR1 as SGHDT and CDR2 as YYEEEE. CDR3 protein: CASSLLRNEQFF. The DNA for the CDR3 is TGTGCCAGCAGCTTGCTGAGGAATGAGCAGTTCTTC.

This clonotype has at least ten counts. The chain's CDR3 is CSAIGGTDTQYF. The CDR3 DNA sequence: TGCAGTGCTATTGGTGGCACAGATACGCAGTATTTT. This sequence joins TRBV20-1 and TRBJ2-3; no firm D call. V was trimmed by 4 bases and J by 1 base, leaving 6 bases between them. The CDR3 is made up of 12 amino acids. Germline V CDR1 and CDR2: DFQATT, SNEGSKA (reference sequence).